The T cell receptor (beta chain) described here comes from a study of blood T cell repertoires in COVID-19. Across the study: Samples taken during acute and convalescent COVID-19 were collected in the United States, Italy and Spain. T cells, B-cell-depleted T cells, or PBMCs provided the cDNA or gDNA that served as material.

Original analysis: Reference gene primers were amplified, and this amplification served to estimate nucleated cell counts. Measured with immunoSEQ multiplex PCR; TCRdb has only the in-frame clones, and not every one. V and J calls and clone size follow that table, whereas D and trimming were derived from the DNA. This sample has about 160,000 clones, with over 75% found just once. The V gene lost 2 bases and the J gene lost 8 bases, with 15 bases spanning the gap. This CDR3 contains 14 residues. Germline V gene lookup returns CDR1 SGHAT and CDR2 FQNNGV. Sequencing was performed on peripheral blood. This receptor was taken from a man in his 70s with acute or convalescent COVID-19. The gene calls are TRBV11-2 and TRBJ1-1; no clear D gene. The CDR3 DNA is TGTGCCAGCAGCTTACAGGTGGCGGGGTCGGAAGCTTTCTTT. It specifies CASSLQVAGSEAFF. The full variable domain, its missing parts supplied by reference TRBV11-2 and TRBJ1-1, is EAGVAQSPRYKIIEKRQSVAFWCNPISGHATLYWYQQILGQGPKLLIQFQNNGVVDDSQLPKDRFSAERLKGVDSTLKIQPAKLEDSAVYLCASSLQVAGSEAFFGQGTRLTVV.